This T cell receptor beta chain was obtained from a study of shared clonotypes between healthy human individuals. Study-wide context: CD8 memory received one plate per donor, CD8 naive two, CD4 memory three and CD4 naive three. The study, taken as a whole, reports: Represented diversity, genetic and exposure-history alike, was limited by few donors.

Each sorted subset replicate got 200 ng genomic DNA, around 29,000 genomes. Assay: immunoSEQ multiplex PCR; the TCRdb copy retains only in-frame clones and omits some. This table has under 650,000 clones, 90% to 96% appearing once. Germline V gives CDR1 SGHRS, CDR2 YFSETQ. The CDR3 length is 15 residues. With 4 bases clipped from V and 5 bases from J, the junction kept 6 bases outside the gene matches. Note on this clone: What it binds is not known.

Sequencing was performed on naive CD4+ T cells sorted from blood. The subset: CD45RA+ positively selected. The source is a woman aged 25 to 39 in good health. J is TRBJ2-5 and V is TRBV5-1; TRBD2 agrees at 12 bases. This chain's CDR3 is CASSLTSGSSETQYF. CDR3 coding DNA: TGCGCCAGCAGCCTGACTAGCGGGAGTTCGGAGACCCAGTACTTC.